This T cell receptor beta chain was identified during a study of T cell repertoires in cytomegalovirus infection. On the study more broadly: It can be stated that public TCR beta signatures indicated CMV infection as well as a matching HLA type.

This clonotype was seen many times. What it binds is not known. From the reads, TCRdb called clonotypes with MiXCR, one entry per CDR3 protein. The sample includes some 180,000 distinct CDR3 sequences, about a sixth of them seen just once. Study-wide results and caveats: Cumulative frequency of public TCR beta families picked out carriers of CMV plus the relevant HLA. The ex vivo response showed dominance by HLA-C-restricted CMV-specific TCR beta clonotypes.

CDR3 length: 13 amino acids. CDR1 is DFQATT, CDR2 SNEGSKA, per germline (reference sequence). The ends were cut back, 3 bases at V and 0 bases at J, with 8 bases in the middle. The receptor was isolated from a human donor in good health (CMV status not recorded). Some clones in this sample may be carry-over from other donors' samples. The J gene is TRBJ1-1, the V gene TRBV20-1; no clear D. Sequenced input: CD8+ T cells from PBMCs. DNA of the CDR3: TGCAGTGCTAGTCCGGTCATGAACACTGAAGCTTTCTTT. It encodes CSASPVMNTEAFF.